These T cell receptor beta chains were read from a single sample in a study of cytomegalovirus exposure and HLA in healthy donors. The protocol was immunoSEQ multiplex PCR, while the TCRdb copy is restricted to in-frame clones and leaves out a portion. The sample lists 150,000 or so clones, 79% occurring once. The source material was PBMCs. The receptor set was obtained from a young man in good health and CMV-seropositive. Each CDR3 is given with its conserved first and last residue. A D gene is named only where the DNA matches it firmly. Not every row has a clone size; where given, it reads once, few, many or a size class.

TRBV30	TRBJ2-3	-	TRBD2	TGTGCCTGGAGCGGGAAACTAGCGGGGTCTACAGATACGCAGTATTTT	CAWSGKLAGSTDTQYF
TRBV2	TRBJ1-1	-	TRBD1	TGTGCCAGCAGAGGACAGGGTAACACTGAAGCTTTCTTT	CASRGQGNTEAFF
TRBV19	TRBJ2-5	-	TRBD2	TGTGCCAGTGCAGCGGGGGGCTTCCAAGAGACCCAGTACTTC	CASAAGGFQETQYF
TRBV5-1	TRBJ1-2	-	TRBD1	TGCGCCAGCAGCGCTGGGGGACAGGGTGATGGCTACACCTTC	CASSAGGQGDGYTF
TRBV5-1	TRBJ1-1	-	-	TGCGCCAGCAGCTTGGGCTTACGCGGGGACACTGAAGCTTTCTTT	CASSLGLRGDTEAFF
TRBV28	TRBJ1-1	-	TRBD1	TGTGCCAGCGAGATACCGGGACAGGGGTATCCTGAAGCTTTCTTT	CASEIPGQGYPEAFF
TRBV10-2	TRBJ2-1	-	-	TGCGCCACCCGGGACTCATTGGTTAGAGAGCAGTTCTTC	CATRDSLVREQFF
TRBV19	TRBJ1-2	-	TRBD1	TGTGCCAGTAGTTCGCCCCGATGGGACAGGATTACCTATGGCTACACCTTC	CASSSPRWDRITYGYTF
TRBV6-5	TRBJ1-1	-	-	TGTGCCAGCTACCTTGCGGGGGGGACTAACACTGAAGCTTTCTTT	CASYLAGGTNTEAFF
TRBV7-2	TRBJ2-4	-	TRBD2	TGTGCCAGCAGGTCTCCGGGACTAGGGACCGAAGTCATTCAGTACTTC	CASRSPGLGTEVIQYF
TRBV9	TRBJ1-2	-	-	TGTGCCAGCAGCGTCGACAACCCCTCGTATGGCTACACCTTC	CASSVDNPSYGYTF
TRBV5-1	TRBJ2-5	few	-	TGCGCCAGCCGAGAGGCTACCGCTCAAGAGACCCAGTACTTC	CASREATAQETQYF
TRBV19	TRBJ2-5	-	TRBD1	TGTGCCAGCAGAACAGGGGGAGAGACCCAGTACTTC	CASRTGGETQYF
TRBV2	TRBJ2-5	-	TRBD1	TGTGCCAGCAGGGTGGGACAGCTGGAGACCCAGTACTTC	CASRVGQLETQYF
TRBV27	TRBJ1-3	-	TRBD1	TGTGCCACCTCAGGGACAGGGCAGGGAAACACCATATATTTT	CATSGTGQGNTIYF
TRBV9	TRBJ2-7	-	-	TGTGCCAGCAGCCCCCCATCCTACGAGCAGTACTTC	CASSPPSYEQYF
TRBV6-6	TRBJ1-3	once	TRBD1	TGTGCCAGCAGTTACTCGACAGGGACATCTGGAAACACCATATACTTT	CASSYSTGTSGNTIYF
TRBV5-4	TRBJ2-7	-	TRBD2	TGTGCCAGCAAGGAGGGACTAGGGGTTTTCGAGCAGTACTTC	CASKEGLGVFEQYF
TRBV19	TRBJ1-1	few	TRBD1	TGTGCCAGTACTCCGAACAGGGGAGACACTGAAGCTTTCTTT	CASTPNRGDTEAFF
TRBV19	TRBJ1-2	-	-	TGTGCCAGTAGAATGACAGGTCGTGGCTACACCTTC	CASRMTGRGYTF
TRBV4-1	TRBJ2-3	-	TRBD1	TGCGCCAGCAGCCTCCCGTCCGGGACAGGGGGTTTACCGCAGTATTTT	CASSLPSGTGGLPQYF
TRBV7-9	TRBJ2-2	-	-	TGTGCCAGCAGCTCTCAACATGGCGGGGAGCTGTTTTTT	CASSSQHGGELFF
TRBV19	TRBJ1-6	-	TRBD1	TGTGCCAGTAGCACCACAGGGGACAATTCACCCCTCCACTTT	CASSTTGDNSPLHF
TRBV2	TRBJ2-1	-	TRBD2	TGTGCCGGGGGACTAGCGGGAGGGGGTAATGAGCAGTTCTTC	CAGGLAGGGNEQFF
TRBV4-1	TRBJ2-5	-	TRBD1	TGCGCCAGCAGCCAACTAGGGGGCGGAGAGACCCAGTACTTC	CASSQLGGGETQYF
TRBV29-1	TRBJ2-1	-	-	TGCAGCGCCCTCGAGGGGCGGGGCAATGAGCAGTTCTTC	CSALEGRGNEQFF
TRBV29-1	TRBJ1-4	-	-	TGCAGCGTTGTGGTCAGGCTCAATGAAAAACTGTTTTTT	CSVVVRLNEKLFF
TRBV6-6	TRBJ1-5	-	-	TGTGCCAGCATATGGGGAGGAGATCAGCCCCAGCATTTT	CASIWGGDQPQHF
TRBV19	TRBJ2-2	-	-	TGTGCCAGTAGTGAGGACTCAGACACCGGGGAGCTGTTTTTT	CASSEDSDTGELFF
TRBV30	TRBJ1-2	-	-	TGTGCCCGGGGGGTAGAGGGTTCCGGCTACACCTTC	CARGVEGSGYTF
TRBV7-2	TRBJ2-3	-	-	TGTGCCAGCAGCTTAGATGAGTCTGCGCAGTATTTT	CASSLDESAQYF
TRBV18	TRBJ2-7	-	-	TGTGCCAGCTCAACCAACAGGGACCACGAGCAGTACTTC	CASSTNRDHEQYF
TRBV27	TRBJ1-6	-	TRBD1	TGTGCCAGCAGTCCAGGACAGGGGGCTTTACCTCCTCATCATAATTCACCCCTCCACTTT	CASSPGQGALPPHHNSPLHF
TRBV18	TRBJ1-6	-	TRBD1	TGTGCCAGCTCACCTAGGGACAGCCGCGCGAATTCACCCCTCCACTTT	CASSPRDSRANSPLHF
TRBV19	TRBJ1-1	-	TRBD1	TGTGCCAGTAGTACCCAGGGGGGCACTGAAGCTTTCTTT	CASSTQGGTEAFF
TRBV9	TRBJ2-6	-	-	TGTGCCAGCAGCGTAGCTAGCGACTCTGGGGCCAACGTCCTGACTTTC	CASSVASDSGANVLTF
TRBV6-1	TRBJ2-1	-	TRBD2	TGTGCCAGCAGTGTAATCGGAACTAGCGGCTCACATGAGCAGTTCTTC	CASSVIGTSGSHEQFF
TRBV29-1	TRBJ1-5	-	-	TGCAGCGTTGAAACCAGTAGCAATCAGCCCCAGCATTTT	CSVETSSNQPQHF
TRBV30	TRBJ1-1	-	-	TGTGCCTGGGTTAACTTTGAAGCTTTCTTT	CAWVNFEAFF
TRBV7-8	TRBJ2-1	once	TRBD2	TGTGCCAGCAGCTTAGCGAAGCTAGCGGGAGGAGGCAATGAGCAGTTCTTC	CASSLAKLAGGGNEQFF
TRBV4-1	TRBJ2-1	few	TRBD2	TGCGCCAGCAGCCAAGATCCTAGCGGGACTAAGGGTAATGAGCAGTTCTTC	CASSQDPSGTKGNEQFF
TRBV6-6	TRBJ2-2	-	TRBD1	TGTGCCAGCAGTCCCTGGACAGGGGGCGATGCCGGGGAGCTGTTTTTT	CASSPWTGGDAGELFF
TRBV6-5	TRBJ1-1	-	-	TGTGCCAGCTCCCGGGGACTGGGCACTGAAGCTTTCTTT	CASSRGLGTEAFF
TRBV4-2	TRBJ2-1	once	TRBD2	TGTGCCAGCAGCCAAGGACTAGCGGGAGTAGGCAATGAGCAGTTCTTC	CASSQGLAGVGNEQFF
TRBV27	TRBJ2-7	-	TRBD1	TGTGCCAGCAGCCCGACGGGACAGGGTCGCTATGAGCAGTACTTC	CASSPTGQGRYEQYF
TRBV20-1	TRBJ1-1	-	-	TGCAGTGGGCGGGGGGCTGAAGCTTTCTTT	CSGRGAEAFF
TRBV11-2	TRBJ2-5	-	TRBD2	TGTGCCAGCAGCTCCCGACTAGCGGGAGGACTCGGGGAGACCCAGTACTTC	CASSSRLAGGLGETQYF
TRBV7-2	TRBJ1-1	-	TRBD1	TGTGCCAGCAGCTTAGGAAGAGGGGGCGGAATTGAAGCTTTCTTT	CASSLGRGGGIEAFF
TRBV30	TRBJ1-3	-	-	TGTGCCTGGACACGCGGGGCTAGAGGTGGAAACACCATATATTTT	CAWTRGARGGNTIYF
TRBV6-1	TRBJ2-7	few	-	TGTGCCAGCAGTGAATTGGGCCTTTCCTACGAGCAGTACTTC	CASSELGLSYEQYF
TRBV9	TRBJ1-6	-	-	TGTGCCAGCAGCGTCACCGGGGGTCGGAATTCACCCCTCCACTTT	CASSVTGGRNSPLHF
TRBV27	TRBJ1-1	few	TRBD1	TGTGCCAGCAGTTTTTTCCCGGGACAGGGGGTCACTGAAGCTTTCTTT	CASSFFPGQGVTEAFF
TRBV7-7	TRBJ2-3	-	TRBD2	TGTGCCAGCAGCTCAAACAGCGGGGGGGGCCCGGATACGCAGTATTTT	CASSSNSGGGPDTQYF
TRBV5-4	TRBJ2-5	-	TRBD1	TGTGCCGGAAAAGGGACAGGGGAGACCCAGTACTTC	CAGKGTGETQYF